This T cell receptor (beta chain) was documented in a study of blood T cell repertoires in COVID-19. As for the study in general: COVID-19 samples, acute and convalescent, were from the United States, Italy and Spain. Nucleic acid was either cDNA or gDNA, and it came from T cells, B-cell-depleted T cells, or PBMCs.

In the original processing: Amplification of reference gene primers was used by the study to estimate nucleated cell counts. Generated by immunoSEQ multiplex PCR, the TCRdb table keeps only in-frame clones and is missing some. The DNA gave D and trimming, while V, J and clone size come from that table. The table has 130,000 or so clones, 86% seen once. The CDR3 length is 14 residues. CDR1 is LNHDA, CDR2 SQIVND, per germline (reference sequence). Between the trimmed V and J ends, which lost 7 bases and 1 base, there was a span of 13 bases. Material: peripheral blood. The TCR sequence derives from a man in his forties or fifties with acute or convalescent COVID-19. V usage is TRBV19 and J usage is TRBJ1-1; D not resolved. CDR3 nucleotides: TGTGCCAGTATCCATCCGACTCAGAACACTGAAGCTTTCTTT. As protein: CASIHPTQNTEAFF.